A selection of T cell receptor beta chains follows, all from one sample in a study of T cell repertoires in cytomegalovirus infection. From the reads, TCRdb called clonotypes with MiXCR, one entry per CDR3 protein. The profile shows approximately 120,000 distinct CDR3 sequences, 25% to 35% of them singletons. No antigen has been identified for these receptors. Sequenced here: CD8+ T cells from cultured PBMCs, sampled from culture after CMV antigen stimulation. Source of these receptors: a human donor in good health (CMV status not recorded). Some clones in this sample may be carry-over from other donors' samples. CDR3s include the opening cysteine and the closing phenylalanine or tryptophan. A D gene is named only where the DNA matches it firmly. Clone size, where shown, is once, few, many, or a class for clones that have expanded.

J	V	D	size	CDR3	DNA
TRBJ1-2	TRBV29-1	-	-	CSVYTTGGGANYGYTF	TGCAGCGTCTACACCACGGGGGGGGGAGCTAACTATGGCTACACCTTC
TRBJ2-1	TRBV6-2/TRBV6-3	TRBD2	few	CASGTSGANNEQFF	TGTGCCAGCGGAACTAGCGGGGCTAACAATGAGCAGTTCTTC
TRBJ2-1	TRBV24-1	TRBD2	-	CATSDLQSPTSGGRGYEQFF	TGTGCCACCAGTGATTTGCAGAGTCCCACTAGCGGGGGGCGAGGTTATGAGCAGTTCTTC
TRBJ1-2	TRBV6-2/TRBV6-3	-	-	CATTEGFDYGYTF	TGTGCCACAACCGAGGGGTTTGACTATGGCTACACCTTC
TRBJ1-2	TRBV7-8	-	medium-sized	CASSLQRTDPSGYTF	TGTGCCAGCAGCTTACAAAGGACAGACCCCAGTGGCTACACCTTC
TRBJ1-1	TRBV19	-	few	CASSTLTTEAFF	TGTGCCAGTAGTACCCTCACCACTGAAGCTTTCTTT
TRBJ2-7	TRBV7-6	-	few	CASSPSVGGEVFYEQYF	TGTGCCAGCAGCCCGTCGGTGGGGGGAGAAGTCTTCTACGAGCAGTACTTC
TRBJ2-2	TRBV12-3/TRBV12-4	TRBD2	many	CASSQGLAGGANTGELFF	TGTGCCAGCAGTCAAGGACTAGCGGGGGGAGCGAACACCGGGGAGCTGTTTTTT
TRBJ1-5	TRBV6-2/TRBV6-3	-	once	CASSVATGFSNQPQHF	TGTGCCAGCAGTGTCGCGACAGGCTTTAGCAATCAGCCCCAGCATTTT
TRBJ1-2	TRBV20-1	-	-	CSTIDSYGYTF	TGCAGTACGATCGACTCGTATGGCTACACCTTC
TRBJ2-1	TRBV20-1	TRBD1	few	CSATPGTGPGNEQFF	TGCAGTGCTACGCCCGGGACAGGGCCCGGGAATGAGCAGTTCTTC
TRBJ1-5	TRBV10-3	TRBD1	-	CAISETGAPNQPQHF	TGTGCCATCAGTGAAACAGGGGCCCCGAATCAGCCCCAGCATTTT
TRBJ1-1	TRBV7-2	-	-	CASSLFGEGTEAFF	TGTGCCAGCAGCTTATTCGGCGAGGGCACTGAAGCTTTCTTT
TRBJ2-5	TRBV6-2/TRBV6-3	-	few	CASRTDYQETQYF	TGTGCCAGCAGAACGGACTACCAAGAGACCCAGTACTTC
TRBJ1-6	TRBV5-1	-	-	CASTEKPGPPRGSPLHF	TGCGCCAGCACCGAAAAACCGGGACCACCTCGGGGTTCACCCCTCCACTTT
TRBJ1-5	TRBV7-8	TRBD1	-	CASTRGPNQPQHF	TGTGCCAGCACGAGGGGGCCCAATCAGCCCCAGCATTTT
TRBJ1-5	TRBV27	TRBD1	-	CASSFLPTGELNQPQHF	TGTGCCAGCAGTTTCCTCCCGACAGGGGAGTTGAATCAGCCCCAGCATTTT
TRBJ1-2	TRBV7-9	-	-	CASSPPGPNYGYTF	TGTGCCAGCAGCCCCCCGGGACCCAACTATGGCTACACCTTC
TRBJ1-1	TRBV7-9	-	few	CASSLDGREAFF	TGTGCCAGCAGCCTAGACGGCCGCGAAGCTTTCTTT
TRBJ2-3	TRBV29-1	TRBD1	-	CSVGQGSTDTQYF	TGCAGCGTTGGACAGGGGAGCACAGATACGCAGTATTTT
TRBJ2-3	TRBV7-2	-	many	CASRHDREAGFTDTQYF	TGTGCCAGCAGACATGACAGGGAGGCCGGCTTTACAGATACGCAGTATTTT
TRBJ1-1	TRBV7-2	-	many	CASSLGYTEAFF	TGTGCCAGCAGCTTGGGCTACACTGAAGCTTTCTTT
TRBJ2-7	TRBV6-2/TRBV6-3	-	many	CASTPAPDGSYEQYF	TGTGCCAGCACTCCCGCCCCCGACGGTTCCTACGAGCAGTACTTC
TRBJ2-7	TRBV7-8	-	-	CASSLAEEQYF	TGTGCCAGCAGCTTGGCTGAGGAGCAGTACTTC
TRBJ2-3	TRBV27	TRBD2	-	CASSSLAASTDTQYF	TGTGCCAGCAGTTCCCTAGCGGCAAGCACAGATACGCAGTATTTT
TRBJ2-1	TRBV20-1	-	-	CSARIVRENEQFF	TGCAGTGCTAGAATCGTCAGGGAAAATGAGCAGTTCTTC
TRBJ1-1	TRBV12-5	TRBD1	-	CASGRETGRAFF	TGTGCTAGTGGCCGGGAGACAGGGAGAGCTTTCTTT
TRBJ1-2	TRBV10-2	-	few	CASSEQGTNYGYTF	TGCGCCAGCAGTGAACAGGGTACCAACTATGGCTACACCTTC
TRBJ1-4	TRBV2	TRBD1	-	CASRGGRLDEKLFF	TGTGCCAGCAGAGGGGGCAGGTTGGATGAAAAACTGTTTTTT
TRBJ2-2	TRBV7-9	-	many	CASSLALGLPAGELFF	TGTGCCAGCAGCTTAGCGCTGGGACTTCCTGCTGGGGAGCTGTTTTTT
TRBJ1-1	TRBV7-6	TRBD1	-	CAGQIGGTGGTFF	TGTGCCGGTCAAATCGGAGGGACAGGTGGAACTTTCTTT
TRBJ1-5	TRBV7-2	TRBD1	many	CASSPGTGVGAYQHF	TGTGCCAGCAGCCCCGGGACAGGGGTCGGTGCGTACCAGCATTTT
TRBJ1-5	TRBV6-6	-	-	CASSYSRQPRANQPQHF	TGTGCCAGCAGTTACTCCAGACAGCCGAGGGCAAATCAGCCCCAGCATTTT
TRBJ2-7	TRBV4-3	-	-	CASSRNRDRSYEQYF	TGCGCCAGCAGCCGGAACCGGGACCGGTCCTACGAGCAGTACTTC
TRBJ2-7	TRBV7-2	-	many	CASSDASSYEQYF	TGTGCCAGCAGCGACGCGAGCTCCTACGAGCAGTACTTC
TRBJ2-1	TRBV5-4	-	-	CASTEGGNEQFF	TGTGCCAGCACCGAGGGAGGCAATGAGCAGTTCTTC
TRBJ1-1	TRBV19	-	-	CASSQLEQTEAFF	TGTGCCAGTAGCCAGCTTGAGCAAACTGAAGCTTTCTTT
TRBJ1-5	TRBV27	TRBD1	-	CASRLTGGGQPQHF	TGTGCCAGCAGACTAACAGGGGGCGGTCAGCCCCAGCATTTT
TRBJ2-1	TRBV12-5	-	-	CASGSLGPRGMKQFF	TGTGCTAGTGGTTCTCTGGGACCTCGGGGAATGAAACAGTTCTTC
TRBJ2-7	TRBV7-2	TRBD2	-	CASSLGLAGGPYEQYF	TGTGCCAGCAGCTTAGGTCTAGCGGGGGGGCCCTACGAGCAGTACTTC
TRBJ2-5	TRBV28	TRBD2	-	CASSLSAGGAQYF	TGTGCCAGCAGTTTAAGCGCGGGGGGGGCCCAGTACTTC
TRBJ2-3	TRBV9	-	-	CASSVEAGTDTQYF	TGTGCCAGCAGCGTAGAAGCAGGCACAGATACGCAGTATTTT
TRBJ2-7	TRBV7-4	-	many	CASRPMRGPKGYEQYF	TGTGCCAGCCGCCCCATGCGAGGTCCCAAAGGCTACGAGCAGTACTTC
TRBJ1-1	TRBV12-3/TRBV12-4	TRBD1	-	CASSLTGAHLAFF	TGTGCCAGCAGTTTGACAGGGGCTCACTTAGCTTTCTTT
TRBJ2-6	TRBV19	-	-	CASSRGTFLSGANVLTF	TGTGCCAGTAGTAGGGGGACATTTCTCTCTGGGGCCAACGTCCTGACTTTC
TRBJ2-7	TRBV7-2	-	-	CASSIGGGSYEQYF	TGTGCCAGCAGTATAGGGGGGGGATCCTACGAGCAGTACTTC
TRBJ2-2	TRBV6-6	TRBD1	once	CASSSFDRVPGELFF	TGTGCCAGCAGTTCCTTCGACAGGGTTCCCGGGGAGCTGTTTTTT
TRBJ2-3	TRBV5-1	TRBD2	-	CASRGGGDSDTQYF	TGCGCCAGCAGGGGCGGGGGGGATTCAGATACGCAGTATTTT
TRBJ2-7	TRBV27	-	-	CASSPSLAYEQYF	TGTGCCAGCAGTCCGTCACTAGCCTACGAGCAGTACTTC
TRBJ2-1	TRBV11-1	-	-	CASSLRRGGYWDEQFF	TGTGCCAGCAGCCTTCGTCGTGGGGGTTATTGGGATGAGCAGTTCTTC
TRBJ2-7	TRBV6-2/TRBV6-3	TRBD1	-	CASRGTGLFYEQYF	TGTGCCAGCAGGGGGACAGGACTTTTCTACGAGCAGTACTTC
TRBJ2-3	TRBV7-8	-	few	CASSLGSSGWWDTQYF	TGTGCCAGCAGCCTAGGATCTTCTGGGTGGTGGGATACGCAGTATTTT
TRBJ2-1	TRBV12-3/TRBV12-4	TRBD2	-	CASSSWRGSPGSYNEQFF	TGTGCCAGCAGCTCGTGGCGGGGGAGCCCCGGGTCCTACAATGAGCAGTTCTTC
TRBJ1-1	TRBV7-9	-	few	CASSSRFGVLEAFF	TGTGCCAGCAGCTCTAGGTTTGGGGTACTTGAAGCTTTCTTT